The 22 T cell receptor beta chains below were found in one sample sequenced in a study of blood T cell repertoires in COVID-19. TCRdb's table, derived via immunoSEQ multiplex PCR, lists solely in-frame clones and lacks some. The sample carries some 250,000 clones, 88% recorded once. Sequencing input: peripheral blood. The receptors originated from a woman between 40 and 55 years old who had recovered from COVID-19.

The chain is built from TRBV7-6 and TRBJ2-1; TRBD2 agrees at 12 bases. The trim removed 3 bases at V and 8 bases at J, leaving 8 bases unmatched. The CDR3 has 16 amino acids. Germline CDR1 SGHVS, CDR2 FNYEAQ. The CDR3 is CASSLGLAGGADEQFF. CDR3 coding DNA: TGTGCCAGCAGCTTGGGGCTAGCGGGGGGGGCTGATGAGCAGTTCTTC. Filled out from reference TRBV7-6 and TRBJ2-1, the complete variable domain reads GAGVSQSPRYKVTKRGQDVALRCDPISGHVSLYWYRQALGQGPEFLTYFNYEAQQDKSGLPNDRFSAERPEGSISTLTIQRTEQRDSAMYRCASSLGLAGGADEQFFGPGTRLTVL.

This clone showed up just once. The rearrangement joins TRBV6-4 to TRBJ2-1; D is ambiguous. Germline CDR1 and CDR2: MRHNA and SNTAGT. CDR3 size: 13 residues. Trimming removed 6 bases at V and 4 bases at J, with 10 bases between. The CDR3 reads CASRGGTYNEQFF. CDR3 sequence (DNA): TGTGCCAGCAGAGGCGGAACATACAATGAGCAGTTCTTC.

Concerning this clone: This same CDR3 is encoded by further DNA sequences in the sample. The chain couples TRBV7-2 to TRBJ1-2; D may be TRBD1 (5 bases). In germline, CDR1 is SGHTA, CDR2 FQGNSA. CDR3 length: 13 amino acids. V lost 1 base and J 5 bases, leaving 8 bases between the germline ends. CDR3 residues: CASSLGAGYGYTF. CDR3 coding DNA: TGTGCCAGCAGCTTAGGGGCAGGGTATGGCTACACCTTC.

V is TRBV7-9 and J is TRBJ1-3, with a weak D call TRBD1 (6 bases). The germline V gene encodes CDR1 SEHNR and CDR2 FQNEAQ (reference sequence). Trimming stripped 5 bases from V and 4 bases from J, with 12 bases between. The CDR3 totals 14 residues. DNA of the CDR3: TGTGCCAGCAGCCCCACAGGGTTGGGAAACACCATATATTTT. Its protein is CASSPTGLGNTIYF.

The sample holds a few counts of this clone. The V and J genes are TRBV7-9 and TRBJ1-3, with a tentative D call TRBD1 (6 bases). The CDR3 has 18 residues. With 7 bases removed from V and 3 bases from J, the gap between germline ends came to 25 bases. The germline V gene encodes CDR1 SEHNR and CDR2 FQNEAQ (reference sequence). Here the CDR3 reads CASTPRGGHTQSGNTIYF. The CDR3 nucleotides are TGTGCCAGCACCCCCCGGGGGGGCCATACACAAAGTGGAAACACCATATATTTT.

V and J are TRBV11-2 and TRBJ1-6; 7 bases align to TRBD1. V lost 5 bases and J lost 6; bases outside the gene matches: 10. Germline-derived CDR1 and CDR2 are SGHAT and FQNNGV. CDR3 size: 16 residues. As DNA, the CDR3 is TGTGCCAGCAGCCCCCGGGACAGCGGAACTAATTCACCCCTCCACTTT. Translation gives CASSPRDSGTNSPLHF.

The rearrangement joins TRBV4-3 to TRBJ2-1, with 9 bases aligning to TRBD2. Germline CDR1 is LGHNA and CDR2 is YSLEER. With V trimmed by 3 bases and J by 3 bases, 6 bases remained unmatched. The CDR3 sequence is 16 residues long. CDR3 protein: CASSQAGTSRYNEQFF. As DNA, the CDR3 is TGCGCCAGCAGCCAGGCCGGGACTAGCCGCTACAATGAGCAGTTCTTC.

The chain links TRBV5-5 to TRBJ1-3, with D maybe TRBD1 (6 bases). In germline, CDR1 is SGHKS, CDR2 YYEKEE (reference sequence). V lost 0 bases, J lost 4 bases, and 14 bases lay in between. The CDR3 consists of 16 residues. CDR3 loop: CASSLVAGGGGNTIYF. CDR3 in DNA: TGTGCCAGCAGCTTGGTGGCTGGGGGCGGGGGAAACACCATATATTTT.

The chain links TRBV28 to TRBJ1-2; a possible D gene is TRBD1 (5 bases). The CDR3 consists of 12 residues. The V end lost 3 bases, the J end lost 8 bases, and 10 bases lay between the germline ends. Germline CDR1 reads MDHEN; CDR2 reads SYDVKM. The CDR3 loop reads CASSLVRGGYTF. CDR3 sequence (DNA): TGTGCCAGCAGTTTGGTTCGGGGGGGCTACACCTTC.

The chain combines TRBV30 with TRBJ2-3; D perhaps matches TRBD1 (6 bases). CDR3 size: 11 residues. The germline gives CDR1 GTSNPN, CDR2 SVGIG (reference sequence). The V end lost 3 bases, the J end lost 11 bases, and 12 bases lay between the germline ends. CDR3 residues: CAWSKLGGQYF. DNA for the CDR3: TGTGCCTGGAGCAAACTAGGGGGGCAGTATTTT.

This clone has just one count. The V gene is TRBV5-4, the J gene TRBJ2-2, with no clear D. The CDR3 length is 13 residues. CDR1 and CDR2 (germline): SGHNT, YYREEE (reference sequence). Trimming left V 3 bases short and J 6 bases short, with 9 bases between. The chain's CDR3 is CASSSQEAGELFF. The CDR3 region has the DNA TGTGCCAGCAGCTCCCAGGAAGCCGGGGAGCTGTTTTTT.

The sample holds a few counts of this clone. The chain carries TRBV3-1 (or the pseudogene TRBV3-2) and TRBJ1-3, with D unresolved. Germline lookup yields CDR1 LGHDT and CDR2 YNNKEL (reference sequence). The V gene lost 3 bases and the J gene lost 10 bases, with 16 bases spanning the gap. The CDR3 has 14 amino acids. As DNA, the CDR3 is TGTGCCAGCAGCCAGCAGAATCGGGAGAAGACCATATATTTT. Its protein product is CASSQQNREKTIYF.

The chain joins TRBV18 to TRBJ1-5; perhaps TRBD1 as D (5 bases). CDR3 length equals 13 residues. Per germline, CDR1 KGHSH and CDR2 LQKENI. The V end was cut by 3 bases, the J end by 9 bases, with 12 bases between. The CDR3 DNA reads as TGTGCCAGCTCACCCCGGGAGGGGTGGCCCCAGCATTTT. As protein: CASSPREGWPQHF.

The V and J genes are TRBV6-5 and TRBJ2-3; TRBD1 might be the D (6 bases). The germline V and J ends were trimmed by 0 bases and 11 bases, with 12 bases remaining between them. Germline-derived CDR1 and CDR2 are MNHEY and SVGAGI. CDR3 length: 13 amino acids. CDR3 nucleotides: TGTGCCAGCAGTTACTCGATACAGGGAAGGCAGTATTTT. Residues: CASSYSIQGRQYF.

This clone appeared a single time. This sequence joins TRBV5-5 and TRBJ2-1; 12 positions match TRBD2. The CDR3 runs to 15 residues. Germline V gives CDR1 SGHKS, CDR2 YYEKEE (reference sequence). The V gene end was trimmed by 4 bases and the J gene end by 3 bases; junction bases not matched to a gene: 2. The CDR3 DNA reads as TGTGCCAGCAGCCGACTAGCGGGGGACTACAATGAGCAGTTCTTC. This gives the protein CASSRLAGDYNEQFF.

The rearrangement links TRBV11-2 to TRBJ1-1, with TRBD1 matching 8 bases. The CDR3 runs 15 residues. Germline lookup yields CDR1 SGHAT and CDR2 FQNNGV. V was clipped by 5 bases and J by 1 base; unmatched bases: 6. Here the CDR3 DNA reads TGTGCCAGCAGCCCCAGGGGGCCAGGGAACACTGAAGCTTTCTTT. This encodes CASSPRGPGNTEAFF.

V gene TRBV5-1 combines with J gene TRBJ1-1; tentatively, D is TRBD1 (5 bases). This CDR3 contains 15 residues. Trimming removed 4 bases from V and 1 base from J, with 14 bases in between. Germline V CDR1 and CDR2: SGHRS, YFSETQ. DNA for the CDR3: TGCGCCAGCAGCCACCCAGGGATGGGGAACACTGAAGCTTTCTTT. It specifies CASSHPGMGNTEAFF.

The chain recombines TRBV7-2 with TRBJ2-1; TRBD2 matches at 9 bases. CDR1 and CDR2 (germline): SGHTA, FQGNSA. V was clipped by 0 bases and J by 4 bases; unmatched bases: 7. This CDR3 contains 17 residues. CDR3 bases: TGTGCCAGCAGCTTAGCCCAAGCGGGAGGAGCTTACAATGAGCAGTTCTTC. It translates to CASSLAQAGGAYNEQFF.

The gene calls are TRBV6-2 or TRBV6-3 and TRBJ1-5; a weak D match, TRBD1 (5 bases). The germline gives CDR1 MNHEY, CDR2 SVGEGT. Deletions cut 2 bases from V and 6 bases from J, with 11 bases between. The CDR3 covers 14 residues. The CDR3 coding sequence is TGTGCCAGCAGTTACAGGGCCAGGGTTCAGCCCCAGCATTTT. This encodes CASSYRARVQPQHF.

This CDR3 is CAGARGAGYGYTF. CDR3 nucleotides: TGTGCCGGAGCCCGGGGGGCTGGCTATGGCTACACCTTC. This chain joins TRBV7-9 and TRBJ1-2; tentative D call: TRBD1 (6 bases). Trimming took off 11 bases at V and 4 bases at J, with 17 bases between the two ends. The CDR3 is 13 amino acids. Germline lookup yields CDR1 SEHNR and CDR2 FQNEAQ (reference sequence).

The V and J genes are TRBV6-2 or TRBV6-3 and TRBJ2-7; TRBD2 agrees at 7 bases. The CDR3 length is 15 residues. J lost 2 bases, V lost 5 bases, and 9 bases had no gene match. Germline lookup yields CDR1 MNHEY and CDR2 SVGEGT. The CDR3 spells CASSDKRGGTYEQYF. CDR3 sequence (DNA): TGTGCCAGCAGTGACAAGCGGGGAGGGACCTACGAGCAGTACTTC.

The chain recombines TRBV7-3 with TRBJ1-2; D is perhaps TRBD1 (5 bases). Trimming took off 4 bases at V and 8 bases at J, with 8 bases between the two ends. There are 11 residues in the CDR3. The germline V gene encodes CDR1 SGHTA and CDR2 FQGTGA. The CDR3 DNA reads TGTGCCAGCAGCTCCGGGGGAGGCTACACCTTC. This codes for CASSSGGGYTF.